A single sample is the source of the 19 T cell receptor beta chains below, sequenced in a study of human T cells and chemical hapten exposure. Time point of the sample: patch test 2, 6 weeks after DPC sensitization. Treatment: therapeutic diphenylcyclopropenone sensitization with weekly scalp DPC. TCRdb re-derived calls from the RACE reads in MiXCR, one entry per CDR3 protein. The repertoire holds about 140,000 distinct CDR3 sequences, with 12% as singletons. Specimen: whole blood, collected in connection with sensitization to the hapten diphenylcyclopropenone (DPC). These receptors all stem from a woman between 50 and 59 years old with alopecia areata. Some clones in this sample may be carry-over from other donors' samples.

The chain links TRBV18 to TRBJ2-7; D is possibly TRBD2 (5 bases). This CDR3 is 14 amino acids long. The V end was cut by 2 bases, the J end by 7 bases, with 15 bases between. Germline loops: CDR1 KGHSH, CDR2 LQKENI. The CDR3 coding sequence is TGTGCCAGCTCACCATCCCGAGACCCGGGGGAGCAGTACTTC. It encodes CASSPSRDPGEQYF.

Only a few counts were recorded for this clonotype. This chain connects TRBV4-1 to TRBJ2-3, with D perhaps being TRBD1 or TRBD2 (5 bases each). V was cut by 1 base and J by 0 bases, with 11 bases left in between. The CDR3 is made up of 16 amino acids. The germline CDR1 and CDR2 sequences are MGHRA and YSYEKL. The CDR3 bases are TGCGCCAGCAGCCAAGGGGGGACCCAAAGCACAGATACGCAGTATTTT. Amino acids: CASSQGGTQSTDTQYF.

CDR3 in DNA: TGCAGCGTTGAAGATCTTCGCCAGCCCGGAGCTTTCTTT. It codes for CSVEDLRQPGAFF. The V gene is TRBV29-1, the J gene TRBJ1-1, with D uncertain. Germline-derived CDR1 and CDR2 are SQVTM and ANQGSEA. Trimming stripped 0 bases from V and 10 bases from J, with 15 bases between. The CDR3 is 13 amino acids. The whole variable domain, remainder taken from reference TRBV29-1 and TRBJ1-1, is SAVISQKPSRDICQRGTSLTIQCQVDSQVTMMFWYRQQPGQSLTLIATANQGSEATYESGFVIDKFPISRPNLTFSTLTVSNMSPEDSSIYLCSVEDLRQPGAFFGQGTRLTVV.

This clonotype was seen repeatedly, ten times or more. This rearrangement joins TRBV20-1 to TRBJ2-1, with 9 bases lining up with TRBD2. The germline V gene has CDR1 DFQATT and CDR2 SNEGSKA (reference sequence). The CDR3 totals 14 residues. J gave up 6 bases and V 5 bases, and 8 bases lay outside the gene matches. CDR3 nucleotides: TGCAGTGCTCCAGGCCGCGGGAGGGGCAATGAGCAGTTCTTC. Translation gives CSAPGRGRGNEQFF.

Turning to this clonotype: Being one base from a much bigger clone, this may be a read error. This chain uses TRBV7-3 with TRBJ2-1; 10 nucleotides line up with TRBD2. The CDR3 spans 17 residues. Germline V gene data show CDR1 as SGHTA and CDR2 as FQGTGA. The CDR3 DNA reads as TGTGCCAGCAGCTTAGTGGTAGCGGGAGGAGGGAACAATGAGCACTTCTTC. Translation gives CASSLVVAGGGNNEHFF. The full variable domain, its missing parts supplied by reference TRBV7-3 and TRBJ2-1, is GAGVSQTPSNKVTEKGKYVELRCDPISGHTALYWYRQSLGQGPEFLIYFQGTGAADDSGLPNDRFFAVRPEGSVSTLKIQRTERGDSAVYLCASSLVVAGGGNNEHFFGPGTRLTVL.

This clonotype showed up just a few times. V is TRBV4-2 and J is TRBJ2-1, with D possibly TRBD2 on 6 matching bases. Trimming took 1 base from V and 5 from J, leaving 9 bases between them. The germline V gene has CDR1 LGHNA and CDR2 YNFKEQ. The CDR3 is made up of 14 amino acids. CDR3 DNA sequence: TGTGCCAGCAGCCAAGCAGCGGGTAACAATGAGCAGTTCTTC. It translates to CASSQAAGNNEQFF.

There are a few counts of this clonotype. The rearrangement uses TRBV10-3 and TRBJ2-5; TRBD2 matches 8 bases. With 4 bases clipped from V and 2 bases from J, the junction kept 6 bases outside the gene matches. This CDR3 has 15 amino acids. Germline values: CDR1 ENHRY, CDR2 SYGVKD. CDR3: CAISASGQGQETQYF. The CDR3 region has the DNA TGTGCCATCAGTGCTAGCGGGCAGGGACAAGAGACCCAGTACTTC.

This clonotype was observed at least ten times. The V and J genes are TRBV29-1 and TRBJ2-3, with 7 bases matching TRBD2. This CDR3 region has 13 residues. V trimming: 3 bases; J trimming: 2 bases; junction bases outside the gene matches: 2. From germline, CDR1 is SQVTM and CDR2 ANQGSEA. The CDR3 nucleotides are TGCAGCGTTGAGGGAGGGTTCACAGATACGCAGTATTTT. This gives the protein CSVEGGFTDTQYF.

The V call is TRBV4-2, the J call TRBJ1-3; no clear D. V was cut by 0 bases and J by 0 bases, with 9 bases left in between. CDR1 is LGHNA and CDR2 is YNFKEQ in the germline V gene. This CDR3 comprises 16 residues. The CDR3 region is CASSQDLGVSGNTIYF. CDR3 in DNA: TGTGCCAGCAGCCAAGATCTTGGGGTCTCTGGAAACACCATATATTTT.

This clonotype was recorded at least ten times. CDR3 in amino acids: CASSSWTGAAVNPEAFF. CDR3 nucleotide sequence: TGTGCCAGCAGCTCGTGGACAGGGGCCGCCGTGAATCCTGAAGCTTTCTTT. The rearrangement joins TRBV7-3 to TRBJ1-1; 9 nucleotides align to TRBD1. The germline gives CDR1 SGHTA, CDR2 FQGTGA. V lost 4 bases to trimming and J lost 6 bases; unmatched junction nucleotides: 15. CDR3 length equals 17 residues.

The J gene is TRBJ2-2, the V gene TRBV3-1, with D possibly TRBD1 on 6 matching bases. Trimming removed 4 bases from V and 5 bases from J, with 14 bases in between. The CDR3 consists of 15 residues. Germline V gene data show CDR1 as LGHDT and CDR2 as YNNKEL (reference sequence). CDR3 nucleotides: TGTGCCAGCAGCCTCTACCGGCAGGGGACCGGGGAGCTGTTTTTT. Protein: CASSLYRQGTGELFF.

This clonotype has only a few counts. The CDR3 DNA is TGTGCCAGCAGTGGGATTGACAGCAGCACTGAAGCTTTCTTT. Its protein product is CASSGIDSSTEAFF. This chain uses TRBV6-1 with TRBJ1-1; perhaps TRBD1 as D (5 bases). V lost 4 bases and J 4 bases, leaving 13 bases between the germline ends. The CDR3 runs to 14 residues. Germline CDR1 is MNHNS and CDR2 is SASEGT.

V and J are TRBV7-8 and TRBJ2-1, with 15 bases identical to TRBD2. Losses at the gene ends were 5 bases for V and 1 base for J; bases not matched to a gene: 12. The length of the CDR3 is 20 residues. Germline V lookup: CDR1 SGHVS, CDR2 FQNEAQ. The CDR3, as DNA: TGTGCCAGCAGCCCACCACCGGGACTAGCGGGAGGAGGGTCCTACAATGAGCAGTTCTTC. Translated, it gives CASSPPPGLAGGGSYNEQFF.

In this sample, this clonotype turned up many times. The chain combines TRBV6-1 with TRBJ2-7; TRBD2 is a possible D gene (5 bases). This CDR3 is 12 amino acids long. Trimming left V 6 bases short and J 8 bases short, with 14 bases between. From germline, CDR1 is MNHNS and CDR2 SASEGT. CDR3 DNA sequence: TGTGCCAGCAGCGAAAAGACCGGGAAGCAGTACTTC. Amino acids: CASSEKTGKQYF.

This clonotype was recorded many times. The rearrangement links TRBV20-1 to TRBJ1-1; TRBD1 matches at 9 bases. Germline V CDR1 and CDR2: DFQATT, SNEGSKA (reference sequence). The CDR3 has 13 residues. Losses at the gene ends were 6 bases for V and 1 base for J; bases not matched to a gene: 3. This CDR3 reads CSAPQGANTEAFF. The CDR3 coding sequence is TGCAGTGCCCCACAGGGGGCGAACACTGAAGCTTTCTTT.

This rearrangement joins TRBV5-4 to TRBJ2-7; 9 bases map to TRBD2. V lost 0 bases, J lost 4 bases, and 5 bases stayed unmatched. There are 15 residues in the CDR3. Germline CDR1 and CDR2: SGHNT and YYREEE (reference sequence). This chain's CDR3 is CASSLAGSGSYEQYF. DNA of the CDR3: TGTGCCAGCAGCTTGGCCGGTAGCGGGAGTTACGAGCAGTACTTC.

The chain couples TRBV28 to TRBJ2-3; 9 bases match TRBD1. The CDR3 totals 15 residues. The germline V gene has CDR1 MDHEN and CDR2 SYDVKM. V gave up 5 bases and J gave up 1 base; unmatched junction bases: 4. The CDR3 protein is CASSRTGERTDTQYF. CDR3 nucleotides: TGTGCCAGCAGTCGGACAGGGGAACGCACAGATACGCAGTATTTT.

This clonotype was detected only a few times. The CDR3, as DNA: TGTGCCAGCCAGGCCAGTCAGTTGAGCGAGCAGTACTTC. Translating gives CASQASQLSEQYF. This chain links TRBV19 with TRBJ2-7; D unresolved. CDR3 length equals 13 residues. Germline lookup yields CDR1 LNHDA and CDR2 SQIVND (reference sequence). Trimming stripped 9 bases from V and 6 bases from J, with 18 bases between.

The chain has TRBV5-4 and TRBJ1-4; no clear D. The CDR3 has 13 residues. Germline-derived CDR1 and CDR2 are SGHNT and YYREEE (reference sequence). V was clipped by 4 bases and J by 5 bases, with 9 bases between them. CDR3 nucleotide sequence: TGTGCCAGCAGCCCGTCCTTGAATGAAAAACTGTTTTTT. This translates into CASSPSLNEKLFF.